The T cell receptor (beta chain) under discussion was sequenced for a study of shared clonotypes between healthy human individuals. Study information: Per donor, three plates held CD4 naive cells, three held CD4 memory, two held CD8 naive and one held CD8 memory.

Worth noting for this clone: Its antigen is unidentified.

This CDR3 is built from 16 residues. Trimming removed 3 bases at V and 4 bases at J, with 22 bases between. Looked up from germline, CDR1 is GTSNPN and CDR2 is SVGIG (reference sequence). TCRdb keeps only in-frame clones here, not all; method: immunoSEQ multiplex PCR. The profile covers 740,000 or so clones, with around three quarters appearing a single time and roughly 1.9% taken by the ten largest. Study outcomes and limitations: In four donors, about 5% of naive CD4 clonotypes appeared in common.

The rearrangement links TRBV30 to TRBJ2-7; tentative D call: TRBD1 (7 bases). Material: memory CD4+ T cells sorted from blood. The subset: CD45RA-negative fraction. The sequence derives from a woman in her 30s in good health. The CDR3 DNA follows: TGTGCCTGGAGCGGAGGGGGCTCCATCATCGTTTACGAGCAGTACTTC. Its translation is CAWSGGGSIIVYEQYF.